This T cell receptor (beta chain) was identified during a study of cytomegalovirus exposure and HLA in healthy donors. Study observations and caveats: What TCR beta sequences reportedly achieved was accurate prediction of HLA-A and HLA-B alleles in most subjects.

Note on this clone: Its antigen is not identified. At one boundary the junction diverges from the germline segment, which might be a read error.

A multiplex PCR was run with 60 Vbeta primers and 13 Jbeta primers. Produced via immunoSEQ multiplex PCR; TCRdb's table is partial and in-frame only. Of roughly 98,000 clones listed, roughly three quarters are singletons. There are 15 residues in the CDR3. Germline assignment: CDR1 MDHEN and CDR2 SYDVKM. The origin of this receptor is a man aged 35 to 55 in good health and CMV-seronegative. Material: PBMCs. This chain joins TRBV28 and TRBJ2-3, with TRBD2 as a possible D gene (6 bases). CDR3 coding DNA: TGTGCCAGCAGTTTCGCGGGGCGGAGCACAGATGCGCAGTATTTT. It yields the protein CASSFAGRSTDAQYF.